This TCR beta chain was sequenced for a study of T cells in Graves' hyperthyroidism and ophthalmopathy. TCR beta CDR3 region amplification was performed from RNA transcripts. In the first-round RT-PCR of the TCR CDR3, the HTBI primer set was used. TCRdb recomputed calls from the multiplex PCR reads with MiXCR, one row per CDR3 protein. The table has a few hundred thousand distinct CDR3 sequences, around 15% seen once. CDR3 length: 15 amino acids. V was clipped by 0 bases and J by 3 bases, with 12 bases between them. Germline CDR1 KGHSH, CDR2 LQKENI. Exclusion of a patient resulted from uncontrolled infection, other autoimmune disease, pregnancy or lactation. This clonotype was seen more than once but under ten times.

Sequencing was performed on blood. This TCR was recovered from a woman in her 40s with Graves' ophthalmopathy. The chain uses TRBV18 and TRBJ2-7; weak D call: TRBD1 (5 bases). The CDR3 DNA is TGTGCCAGCTCACCACCGGGCAGGGTCGGCTACGAGCAGTACTTC. Its translation: CASSPPGRVGYEQYF.